This record looks at one T cell receptor beta chain sequence and its context. Its antigen is unknown. Within one base of it there is no much larger clone, and no base qualities were kept. This sample was taken from a study of T cells after yellow fever vaccination (dated by TCRdb to the late 2010s). As for the study more broadly: The SMART-Seq v4 Ultra Low Input RNA kit was used to prepare libraries from fractions with low cell numbers. Two healthy male donors made up the cohort, one aged 18 to 29 years and the other aged 30 to 40 years. Bulk PBMC replicates and cell subsets were isolated from blood drawn at multiple timepoints before and after both primary and secondary immunization. To follow T-cell clones before and after both primary and booster YFV17D yellow fever vaccination, bulk TCR alpha and beta repertoires underwent longitudinal sequencing. Broad study findings and their caveats: Most clones expanded after primary vaccination (96% of CD4 and roughly 90% of CD8) were re-detected after the booster, suggesting that broad memory maintenance occurred. Because only a couple of donors were included in the study, the extent to which the findings can be generalized is limited. A small fraction of clonotypes showed up in both the CD4 and CD8 compartments, probably as a result of convergent recombination. FACS-sorted repertoires could contain abundant contaminating clonotypes from the bulk population, so computational filtering was required. The secondary T-cell response was found to be weaker but faster than the primary response, with a peak reached on day 5 rather than on day 15.

Instrument used: Illumina NovaSeq 6000. TCR cDNA was synthesized by 5'RACE template switching, through which a universal primer site and unique molecular identifiers were introduced. Priming of cDNA synthesis was performed from both the TCR alpha and TCR beta constant segments. Libraries were amplified in two PCR steps, with sample barcodes and sequencing adapters added in the second step. Sequencing of libraries was performed on Illumina HiSeq 2500 (2x100 bp) or NovaSeq (2x150 bp). The paper's data handling went like this. Demultiplexing of reads and collapsing into UMI consensus sequences were performed with MIGEC, and V(D)J alignment was carried out with MiXCR. Using edgeR on replicate PBMC samples, clonotypes were called vaccine-responding if FDR was below 0.01 and the log2 fold change was above 5 up to day 15. Each bulk clonotype was labeled CD4 or CD8 based on which sequenced repertoire, CD4 or CD8, contained the clonotype at higher abundance. TCRdb's own reprocessing of the public reads used fastp at Q25 and MiXCR and kept productive beta chains. Rows merge per CDR3 protein into single entries with the most common DNA and genes. TCRdb's processing, not the study's, gives the V and J calls here. The sample table lists under 150,000 distinct CDR3 sequences, nearly 15% of them with a count of one. The top ten clones comprise more than 40% of the sample.

Sequences SQVTM (CDR1) and ANQGSEA (CDR2) are obtained from the germline V gene. There are 13 amino acids in the CDR3, from cysteine to phenylalanine inclusive. The CDR3 DNA has 39 bases and is translated from base 1. V gives up 7 bases and J gives up 3 bases, and the segment between their germline ends measures 15 bases. Explained via the paper, the treatment or condition label denotes: live attenuated yellow fever vaccine strain. A standard Ficoll-Paque protocol was used to isolate PBMCs from peripheral blood. CD4 and CD8 T-cell fractions were isolated with Dynabeads CD4 and CD8 positive selection kits. TriZol was used to extract RNA from bulk PBMCs, from CD4 and CD8 fractions, and from dextramer-positive and dextramer-negative fractions.

The sequence derives from a young man who received the YFV17D yellow fever vaccine. The sequenced sample was CD8+ T cells sorted from PBMCs, obtained 5 days after the yellow fever booster vaccination. Recombination connected TRBV29-1 to TRBJ1-2; TRBD1 is perhaps the D gene, given 6 matching bases. The sequenced DNA is TGCAGCGCCCGACACAGGGACGACTATGGCTACACCTTC. Its protein product is CSARHRDDYGYTF.